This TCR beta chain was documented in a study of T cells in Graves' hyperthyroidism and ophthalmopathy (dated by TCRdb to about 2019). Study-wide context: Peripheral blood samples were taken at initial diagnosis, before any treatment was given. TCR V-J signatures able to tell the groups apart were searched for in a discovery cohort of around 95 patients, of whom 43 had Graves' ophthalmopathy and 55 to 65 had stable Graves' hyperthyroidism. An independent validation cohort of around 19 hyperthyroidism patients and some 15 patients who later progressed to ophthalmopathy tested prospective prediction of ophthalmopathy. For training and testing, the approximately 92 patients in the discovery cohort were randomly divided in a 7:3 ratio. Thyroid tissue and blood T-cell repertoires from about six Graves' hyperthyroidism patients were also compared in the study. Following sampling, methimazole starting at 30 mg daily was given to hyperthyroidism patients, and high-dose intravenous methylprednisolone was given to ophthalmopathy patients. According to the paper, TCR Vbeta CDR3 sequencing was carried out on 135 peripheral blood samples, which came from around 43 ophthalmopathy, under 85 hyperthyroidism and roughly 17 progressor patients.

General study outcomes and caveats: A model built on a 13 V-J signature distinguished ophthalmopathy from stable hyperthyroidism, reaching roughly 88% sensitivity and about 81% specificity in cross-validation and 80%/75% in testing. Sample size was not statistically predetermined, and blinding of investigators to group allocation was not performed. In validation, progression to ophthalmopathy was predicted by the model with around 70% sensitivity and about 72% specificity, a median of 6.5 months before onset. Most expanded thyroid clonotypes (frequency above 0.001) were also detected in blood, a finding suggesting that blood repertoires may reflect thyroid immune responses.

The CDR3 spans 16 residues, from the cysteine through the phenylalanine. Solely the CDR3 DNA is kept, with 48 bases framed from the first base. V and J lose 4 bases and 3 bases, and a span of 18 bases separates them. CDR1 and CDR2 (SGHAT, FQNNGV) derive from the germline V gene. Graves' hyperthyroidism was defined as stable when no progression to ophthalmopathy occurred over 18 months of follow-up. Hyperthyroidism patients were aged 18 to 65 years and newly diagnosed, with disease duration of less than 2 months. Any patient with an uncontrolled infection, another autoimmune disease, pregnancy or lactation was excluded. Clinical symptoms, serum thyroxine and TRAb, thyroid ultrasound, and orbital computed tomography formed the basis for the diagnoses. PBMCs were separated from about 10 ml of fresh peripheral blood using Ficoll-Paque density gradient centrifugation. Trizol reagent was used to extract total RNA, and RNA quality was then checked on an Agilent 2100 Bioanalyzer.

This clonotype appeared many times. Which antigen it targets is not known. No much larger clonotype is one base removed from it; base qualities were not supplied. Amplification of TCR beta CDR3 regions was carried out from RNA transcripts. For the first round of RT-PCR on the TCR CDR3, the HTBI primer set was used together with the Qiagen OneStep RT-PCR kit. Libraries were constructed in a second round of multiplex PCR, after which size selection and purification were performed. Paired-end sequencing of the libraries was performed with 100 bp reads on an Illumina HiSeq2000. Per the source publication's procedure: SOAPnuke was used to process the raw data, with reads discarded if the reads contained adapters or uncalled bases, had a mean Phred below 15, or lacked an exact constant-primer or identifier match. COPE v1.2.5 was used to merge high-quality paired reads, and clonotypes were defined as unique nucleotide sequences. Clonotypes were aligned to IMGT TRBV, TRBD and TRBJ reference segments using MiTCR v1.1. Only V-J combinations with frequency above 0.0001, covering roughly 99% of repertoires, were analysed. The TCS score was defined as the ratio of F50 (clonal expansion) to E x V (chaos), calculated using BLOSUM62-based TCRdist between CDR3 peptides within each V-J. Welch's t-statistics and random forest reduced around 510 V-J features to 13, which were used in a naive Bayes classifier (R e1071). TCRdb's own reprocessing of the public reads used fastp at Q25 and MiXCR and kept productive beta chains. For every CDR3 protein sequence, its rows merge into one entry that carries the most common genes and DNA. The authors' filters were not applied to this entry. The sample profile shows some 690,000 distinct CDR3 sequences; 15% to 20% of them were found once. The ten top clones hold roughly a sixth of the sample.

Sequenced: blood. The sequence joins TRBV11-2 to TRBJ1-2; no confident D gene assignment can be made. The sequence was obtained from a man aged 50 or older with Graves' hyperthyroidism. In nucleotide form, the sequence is TGTGCCAGCAGCTCGGCCCAGGCGGGCAGATACTATGGCTACACCTTC. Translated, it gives CASSSAQAGRYYGYTF.